This T cell receptor beta chain emerged from a study of T cell responses to AZD1222 COVID-19 vaccine. The study's findings and limits: Spike-specific TCR depth and breadth grew after two AZD1222 doses. Among AZD1222 vaccinees, only six or seven were seropositive at baseline.

With respect to this clone: The antigen is undetermined.

This CDR3 spans 15 amino acids. The method was immunoSEQ multiplex PCR; TCRdb's version includes in-frame clones alone and lacks a portion of them. The repertoire holds over 15,000 clones, with 75% to 85% as singletons. This sequence was found in an adult who received the AZD1222 COVID-19 vaccine. The input for sequencing was peripheral blood, taken 28 days after the second AZD1222 dose. The chain joins TRBV21-1 to TRBJ1-2. TRBV21-1 is designated a pseudogene. CDR3 residues: CASSKEGGRVYGYTF. CDR3 nucleotides: TGTGCCAGCAGCAAAGAGGGGGGCAGGGTCTATGGCTACACCTTC.